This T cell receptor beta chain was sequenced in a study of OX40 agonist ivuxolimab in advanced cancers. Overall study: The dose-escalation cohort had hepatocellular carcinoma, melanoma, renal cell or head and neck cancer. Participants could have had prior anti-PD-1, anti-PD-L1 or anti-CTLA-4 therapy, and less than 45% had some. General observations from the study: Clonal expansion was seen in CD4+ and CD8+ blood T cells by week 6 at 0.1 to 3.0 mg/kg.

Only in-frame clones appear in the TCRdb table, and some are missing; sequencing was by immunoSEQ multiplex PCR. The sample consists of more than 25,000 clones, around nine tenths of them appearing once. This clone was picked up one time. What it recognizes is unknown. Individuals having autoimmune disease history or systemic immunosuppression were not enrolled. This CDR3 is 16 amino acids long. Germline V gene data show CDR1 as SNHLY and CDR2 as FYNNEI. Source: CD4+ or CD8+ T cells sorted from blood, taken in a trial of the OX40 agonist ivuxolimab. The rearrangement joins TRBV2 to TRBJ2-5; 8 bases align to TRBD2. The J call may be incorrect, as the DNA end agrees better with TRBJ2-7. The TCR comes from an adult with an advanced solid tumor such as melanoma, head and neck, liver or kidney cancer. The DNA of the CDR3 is TGTGCCAGCAGGCCCCCGGGGGGGGGACCGGGTTACGAGCAGTACTTC. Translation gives CASRPPGGGPGYEQYF.